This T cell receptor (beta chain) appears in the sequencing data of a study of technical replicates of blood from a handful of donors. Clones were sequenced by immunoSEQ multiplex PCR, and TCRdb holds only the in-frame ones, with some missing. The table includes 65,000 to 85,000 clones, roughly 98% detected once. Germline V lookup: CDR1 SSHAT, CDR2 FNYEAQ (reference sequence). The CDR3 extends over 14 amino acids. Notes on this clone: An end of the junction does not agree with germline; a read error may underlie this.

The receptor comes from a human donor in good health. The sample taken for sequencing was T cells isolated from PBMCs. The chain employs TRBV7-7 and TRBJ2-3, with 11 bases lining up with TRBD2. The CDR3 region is CASSLGLAGDTQYF. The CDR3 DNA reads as TGTGCTAGCAGCTTAGGACTAGCGGGAGATACGCAGTATTTT.